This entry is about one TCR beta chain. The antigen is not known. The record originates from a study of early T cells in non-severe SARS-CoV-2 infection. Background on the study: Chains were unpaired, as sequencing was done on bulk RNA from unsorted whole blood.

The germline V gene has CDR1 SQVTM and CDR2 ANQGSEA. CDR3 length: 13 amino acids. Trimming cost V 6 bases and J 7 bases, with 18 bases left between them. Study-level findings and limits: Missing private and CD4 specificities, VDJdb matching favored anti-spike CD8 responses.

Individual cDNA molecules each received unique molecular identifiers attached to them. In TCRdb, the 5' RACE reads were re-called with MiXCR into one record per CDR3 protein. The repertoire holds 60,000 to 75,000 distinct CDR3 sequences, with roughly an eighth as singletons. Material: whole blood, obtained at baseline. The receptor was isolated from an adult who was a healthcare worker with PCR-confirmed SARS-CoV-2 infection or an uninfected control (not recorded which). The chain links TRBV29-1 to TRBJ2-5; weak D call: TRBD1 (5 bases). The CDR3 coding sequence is TGCAGCGTCGCCCAGGGCAATCCAAGGACCCAGTACTTC. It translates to CSVAQGNPRTQYF.